The 4 T cell receptor beta chains presented below share a single source sample, sequenced in a study of tumor and adjacent non-tumor tissue in lung cancer. The library came from three nested PCR rounds adapted from ARM-PCR protocols. TCRdb reprocessed the multiplex PCR reads with MiXCR, giving one entry per CDR3 protein. The sample includes fewer than 150,000 distinct CDR3 sequences, around 67% seen only once; the top ten take roughly 20%. The template was RNA from unsorted bulk tissue. Sequencing input: lung tumor tissue. The receptors were sampled from a man aged 55 to 70 with small cell lung cancer.

The chain uses TRBV7-8 and TRBJ2-1; no clear D gene. The CDR3 totals 12 residues. V lost 1 base and J lost 9, with 7 bases in between. Germline CDR1 SGHVS, CDR2 FQNEAQ. This CDR3 reads CASSLDITEQFF. The CDR3 nucleotides are TGTGCCAGCAGCTTAGACATCACTGAGCAGTTCTTC.

The chain couples TRBV20-1 to TRBJ2-3; 9 positions match TRBD2. CDR3 length: 13 residues. V lost 6 bases and J lost 7; bases outside the gene matches: 8. Germline V gives CDR1 DFQATT, CDR2 SNEGSKA (reference sequence). CDR3 sequence (DNA): TGCAGTGCGCCCGGGACTAGCATTAATACGCAGTATTTT. It translates to CSAPGTSINTQYF.

This clonotype was seen just once. One junction end does not reproduce the germline sequence, and a read error may be involved. V gene TRBV12-5 combines with J gene TRBJ2-2; 7 bases are shared with TRBD1. CDR1 LGHNT and CDR2 FRNRAP come from the germline V gene. The CDR3 runs 17 residues. CDR3 sequence: CSSTTSLRGLNTGELSF. In DNA form, the CDR3 reads TGTTCCAGCACCACATCCTTAAGGGGGCTTAACACCGGGGAGCTGTCTTTT. The variable domain in full, with the rest retrieved from reference TRBV12-5 and TRBJ2-2, is DARVTQTPRHKVTEMGQEVTMRCQPILGHNTVFWYRQTMMQGLELLAYFRNRAPLDDSGMPKDRFSAEMPDATLATLKIQPSEPRDSAVYFCSSTTSLRGLNTGELSFGEGSRLTVL.

A note on this clonotype: At one end, the junction sequence differs from germline, possibly due to a read error. This CDR3 is CSVRRETYTQYF. CDR3 nucleotide sequence: TGCAGCGTTAGGCGGGAGACATATACCCAGTATTTT. The rearrangement uses TRBV29-1 and TRBJ2-3; 7 nucleotides agree with TRBD2. The V gene's germline CDR1 is SQVTM and CDR2 ANQGSEA. This CDR3 region has 12 residues.